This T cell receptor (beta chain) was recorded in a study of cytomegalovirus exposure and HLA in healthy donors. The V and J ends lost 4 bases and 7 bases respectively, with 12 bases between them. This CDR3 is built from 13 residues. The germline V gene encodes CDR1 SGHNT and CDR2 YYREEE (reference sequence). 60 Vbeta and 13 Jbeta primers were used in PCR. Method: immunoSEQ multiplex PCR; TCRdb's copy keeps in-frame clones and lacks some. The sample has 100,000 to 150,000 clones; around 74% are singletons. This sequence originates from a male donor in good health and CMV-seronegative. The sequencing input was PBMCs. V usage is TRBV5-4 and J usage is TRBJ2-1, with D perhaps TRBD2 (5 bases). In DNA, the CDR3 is TGTGCCAGCAGCGATCCGGGGAGAAATGAGCAGTTCTTC. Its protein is CASSDPGRNEQFF.